This TCR beta chain was captured by sequencing in a study of T cells after posttransplantation cyclophosphamide (dated by TCRdb to 2015 to 2016). A note on the overall study: Using TRB sequencing, the study followed how the T cell repertoire reconstituted after myeloablative bone marrow transplantation in which posttransplantation cyclophosphamide served as GVHD prophylaxis. In 3 patients, TRB sequencing was also performed on up to roughly 3 more blood samples taken 2 to 5.2 years after transplant, and in 4 patients, pretransplant blood was also TRB-sequenced. Antigen receptor sequencing was done on samples from some 40 PTCy-treated patients and from over 15 related bone marrow donors of those patients. Public TRB sequences were compared against a database of over 3,000 sequences linked to responses to pathogens, tumor antigens, self-antigens and alloantigens. TRA and TRB clonality were tightly correlated in ten or so samples, so subsequent TCR analyses focused on TRB only. Blood from all 30 or so PTCy patients who had 1-year posttransplant specimens underwent TRB sequencing. Study-wide findings and limitations: At 1-2 months, donor-recipient similarity was low but rose over the first year, and the later blood repertoires were often dominated by donor CD8+ memory clones. The TRB repertoires of T cells infiltrating skin or the GI tract showed only limited overlap with the TRB repertoires found in blood. Across about 40 patients, TRB clonality was highly associated with recipient CMV seropositivity and CMV reactivation, and diversity in PTCy patients was similar to diversity in CNI/methotrexate controls.

Genomic DNA was the input for TRB sequencing, which was run either with the immunoSEQ assay at survey resolution or with the hsTCRB kit. Concerning the study's data processing: The immunoSEQ software handled initial read processing, and the LymphoSeq R package was used for repertoire analyses. Clonality was computed as 1 minus normalized Shannon entropy, and a Gini coefficient was also calculated for each TRB dataset. Phenotypes of unsorted samples were inferred by mapping TRB sequences from sorted subsets of the recipient or donor onto the same recipient's unsorted samples. This immuneACCESS table, as held by TCRdb, lists in-frame sequences with V and J called but not all clones. Of the missing ones, under half trace to an unresolved V gene in checked studies; the others have no known cause. The DNA was the basis for D and trimming; V, J and clone size are from that table. For this sample there are about 910 clones; roughly 64% appear just once. Jointly, the top ten make up under 80% of the sample.

Points on this clone: This receptor's antigen is unknown. It has no much larger one-base neighbor in the sample; base qualities were not kept.

In light of the paper, this sample's treatment or condition label describes: high-dose cyclophosphamide on days +3 and +4 as single-agent GVHD prophylaxis. For conditioning, the PTCy patients got busulfan and fludarabine, then a related or unrelated marrow graft, followed by cyclophosphamide on days +3 and +4. The PTCy-treated patients were drawn from a prospective, multi-institutional clinical trial. Peripheral blood and bone marrow mononuclear cells were isolated by Ficoll-Hypaque density centrifugation and were cryopreserved. CD4+ and CD8+ T cells, including naive and memory subsets, were sorted by FACS using a FACSAria II. The clonotype was recovered from a male patient in his 50s who received an allogeneic stem cell transplant from an unrelated donor, was CMV-positive, and had acute GVHD only. After a transplant, not all T cells may be the patient's own; some may come from the graft donor. The sample here was CD8+ T cells sorted from blood, taken after allogeneic stem cell transplant with posttransplant cyclophosphamide.

The CDR3 loop reads CASSFRKLYNEQFF. In nucleotides, the sequence is TGTGCCAGCAGCTTCAGGAAGCTGTACAATGAGCAGTTCTTC. The sequence is built from TRBV11-2 and TRBJ2-1, with the D gene too uncertain to name. V loses 3 bases, J loses 4 bases, and the germline ends lie 10 bases apart. CDR1 and CDR2 are drawn from the germline V gene: SGHAT, FQNNGV. Including the terminal cysteine and phenylalanine, the CDR3 comprises 14 residues. Only the CDR3 region is kept as DNA, spanning 42 bases read in frame from base 1.